The present T cell receptor (beta chain) was sequenced within a study of sequential checkpoint blockade in melanoma. For the study at large: Around 90 pretreatment tumor DNA samples were TCRβ immunosequenced.

Clones were sequenced by immunoSEQ multiplex PCR, and TCRdb holds only the in-frame ones, with some missing. This sample has about 2,900 clones, with less than 25% found just once. Specified treatment: randomized to nivolumab then ipilimumab (arm A) or the reverse (arm B). This clone is medium-sized by share. The CDR3 runs to 13 residues. Germline trimming cut 6 bases from V and 7 bases from J; bases unmatched to any gene: 5. The TCR comes from a human donor with melanoma. The material sequenced was tumor tissue (inferred from file names), taken from a patient given nivolumab and ipilimumab in sequence. This sequence joins TRBV23-1 and TRBJ2-2; TRBD1 aligns across 7 bases. TRBV23-1 is annotated as an ORF whose role is uncertain. CDR3 nucleotides: TGCGCCAGCAGCGTACAGGGGCACGGGGAGCTGTTTTTT. Amino acid sequence: CASSVQGHGELFF.